What follows are 29 T cell receptor beta chains derived from one specimen sequenced in a study of shared clonotypes between healthy human individuals. Measured with immunoSEQ multiplex PCR; TCRdb has only the in-frame clones, and not every one. The sample has 400,000 to 600,000 clones, roughly 79% seen once; the top ten hold approximately 12%. Sequenced input: PBMCs. All receptors derive from a woman aged 40 to 55 in good health. Some clones in this sample may be carry-over from other donors' samples.

The chain carries TRBV18 and TRBJ2-7; 9 bases map to TRBD2. CDR1 and CDR2 from the germline V gene are KGHSH and LQKENI. With 0 bases clipped from V and 6 bases from J, the junction kept 30 bases outside the gene matches. This CDR3 contains 23 residues. This CDR3 reads CASSPPVSGRTLFDEPLLAEQYF. In nucleotides, the CDR3 is TGTGCCAGCTCACCACCGGTAAGCGGGAGGACTCTCTTCGACGAACCCCTTCTCGCCGAGCAGTACTTC.

The chain is built from TRBV2 and TRBJ2-1, with D perhaps matching TRBD1 (5 bases). V gave up 6 bases and J gave up 6 bases, with 15 bases separating them. Germline lookup yields CDR1 SNHLY and CDR2 FYNNEI. The CDR3 runs to 14 residues. The CDR3 loop is CASRGGSRGNEQFF. The DNA for the CDR3 is TGTGCCAGCAGGGGTGGGTCAAGGGGCAATGAGCAGTTCTTC.

For the CDR3, the DNA is TGTGCCAGCAGCTTGAGCCTGGACACAGATACGCAGTATTTT. Translated, it gives CASSLSLDTDTQYF. This chain joins TRBV4-2 and TRBJ2-3; no clear D gene. Germline V gene data show CDR1 as LGHNA and CDR2 as YNFKEQ. V gave up 5 bases and J gave up 2 bases, with 11 bases separating them. The CDR3 has 14 amino acids.

V gene TRBV19 combines with J gene TRBJ2-5, with TRBD2 matching over 9 bases. CDR1 and CDR2 (germline): LNHDA, SQIVND (reference sequence). The V gene end was trimmed by 7 bases and the J gene end by 3 bases; junction bases not matched to a gene: 6. The CDR3 has 14 amino acids. This CDR3 is CASNMRLAEETQYF. For the CDR3, the DNA is TGTGCCAGTAACATGAGACTAGCGGAAGAGACCCAGTACTTC.

With respect to this clone: A read error may account for a junction end that differs from germline. The CDR3 region has the DNA TGTGCCAGCTGCTTAGGATGGGCGTCAAGCACAGATACGCAGTATTTT. This encodes CASCLGWASSTDTQYF. The chain links TRBV7-2 to TRBJ2-3; D gene unclear. Germline V gene lookup returns CDR1 SGHTA and CDR2 FQGNSA. The CDR3 loop spans 16 amino acids.

This chain connects TRBV5-4 to TRBJ1-2; 9 nucleotides line up with TRBD1. This CDR3 region has 13 residues. Germline CDR1 is SGHNT and CDR2 is YYREEE (reference sequence). Trimming took 3 bases from V and 7 from J; bases not matched to a gene: 4. Here the CDR3 reads CASSWTGAGGYTF. DNA for the CDR3: TGTGCCAGCAGCTGGACAGGGGCGGGTGGCTACACCTTC.

The rearrangement joins TRBV2 to TRBJ2-6; 7 nucleotides match TRBD1. With V trimmed by 8 bases and J by 2 bases, 15 bases remained unmatched. Germline loops: CDR1 SNHLY, CDR2 FYNNEI. There are 18 residues in the CDR3. The CDR3 nucleotides are TGTGCCAGCTACCCGCTAAAGGGGGCAGCGACTGGGGCCAACGTCCTGACTTTC. Translating gives CASYPLKGAATGANVLTF.

The chain recombines TRBV11-3 with TRBJ2-1; D not certain. The CDR3 is 15 residues long. Germline V lookup: CDR1 SGHNT, CDR2 YENEEA. V was clipped by 1 base and J by 4 bases, with 11 bases between them. The CDR3 coding sequence is TGTGCCAGCAGCTTAGGAAGTTCGAATTACAATGAGCAGTTCTTC. Amino acid sequence: CASSLGSSNYNEQFF.

The rearrangement uses TRBV6-4 and TRBJ1-1, with D possibly matching TRBD1 (5 bases). V lost 6 bases to trimming and J lost 1 base, with 6 bases between them. CDR3 size: 12 residues. CDR1 and CDR2 from the germline V gene are MRHNA and SNTAGT. The DNA of the CDR3 is TGTGCCAGCAGACAGGCGAACACTGAAGCTTTCTTT. Translating gives CASRQANTEAFF.

The V call is TRBV5-1, the J call TRBJ2-3, with a tentative D call TRBD2 (5 bases). Trimming left V 0 bases short and J 0 bases short, with 8 bases between. Germline CDR1 SGHRS, CDR2 YFSETQ. This CDR3 has 15 residues. CDR3 coding DNA: TGCGCCAGCAGCTTGGTGCGGGTGAGCACAGATACGCAGTATTTT. This codes for CASSLVRVSTDTQYF.

The chain joins TRBV5-4 to TRBJ2-5; D possibly matches TRBD1 or TRBD2 (5 bases each). This CDR3 region has 14 residues. Trimming took 4 bases from V and 2 from J, leaving 12 bases between them. The germline CDR1 and CDR2 sequences are SGHNT and YYREEE (reference sequence). The DNA for the CDR3 is TGTGCCAGCAGCCTCGGGACGGCACAAGAGACCCAGTACTTC. This codes for CASSLGTAQETQYF.

This chain joins TRBV4-1 and TRBJ2-5; D may be TRBD1 (6 bases). The CDR3 covers 16 residues. The germline V gene encodes CDR1 MGHRA and CDR2 YSYEKL. The ends were cut back, 3 bases at V and 1 base at J, with 15 bases in the middle. The CDR3 nucleotides read TGCGCCAGCAGCCAGGCAACAGGGTACGTCCAAGAGACCCAGTACTTC. This sequence encodes CASSQATGYVQETQYF.

The chain couples TRBV25-1 to TRBJ2-2; 8 bases fit TRBD2. Germline V gene sequence: CDR1 MGHDK, CDR2 SYGVNS. V shed 3 bases, J shed 9 bases, and the junction held 6 bases outside the gene matches. The CDR3 runs to 14 residues. CDR3 bases: TGTGCCAGCAGTGATCCTATTAGCGGGAGGGAGCTGTTTTTT. Amino acid sequence: CASSDPISGRELFF.

The chain links TRBV6-1 to TRBJ2-2; possible D gene TRBD2, 6 bases. The CDR3 runs to 16 residues. The germline V gene has CDR1 MNHNS and CDR2 SASEGT. V was clipped by 0 bases and J by 5 bases, with 13 bases between them. In DNA, the CDR3 is TGTGCCAGCAGTGAAGCGTGGGGCCGGGGGACCGGGGAGCTGTTTTTT. It specifies CASSEAWGRGTGELFF.

V and J are TRBV7-9 and TRBJ2-5; TRBD2 matches at 8 bases. The CDR3 runs 16 residues. Germline CDR1 and CDR2: SEHNR and FQNEAQ (reference sequence). After removal of 5 bases from V and 1 base from J, the junction contained 9 bases not matched to a gene. DNA for the CDR3: TGTGCCAGCAGCCTTGACTGGCGGGGGGCCCAAGAGACCCAGTACTTC. Its protein is CASSLDWRGAQETQYF.

This chain joins TRBV9 and TRBJ2-5; 10 nucleotides match TRBD2. The CDR3 is 18 residues long. After removal of 0 bases from V and 5 bases from J, the junction contained 13 bases not matched to a gene. Germline V gene sequence: CDR1 SGDLS, CDR2 YYNGEE. CDR3 loop: CASSVGRTSGTGGETQYF. The CDR3 nucleotides are TGTGCCAGCAGCGTAGGAAGGACTAGCGGAACCGGAGGGGAGACCCAGTACTTC.

V is TRBV2 and J is TRBJ2-7, with 10 nucleotides matching TRBD1. Germline CDR1 reads SNHLY; CDR2 reads FYNNEI. After removal of 7 bases from V and 2 bases from J, the junction contained 8 bases not matched to a gene. This CDR3 is built from 15 residues. The DNA for the CDR3 is TGTGCCAGCACCCTACCGGGACAGGGGCCCTACGAGCAGTACTTC. Protein sequence: CASTLPGQGPYEQYF.

V gene TRBV5-4 combines with J gene TRBJ2-7; 8 bases map to TRBD2. Per germline, CDR1 SGHNT and CDR2 YYREEE (reference sequence). V gave up 0 bases and J gave up 8 bases; unmatched junction bases: 7. The CDR3 is 14 residues long. CDR3 coding DNA: TGTGCCAGCAGCTTGGCCGGGGGGGGATTTCAGCAGTACTTC. The encoded protein is CASSLAGGGFQQYF.

About this clone itself: Given a much more abundant clone one base away, this may be a read error. The rearrangement links TRBV7-2 to TRBJ2-1; D is unresolved. Looked up from germline, CDR1 is SGHTA and CDR2 is FQGNSA. The CDR3 sequence is 13 residues long. With 1 base removed from V and 8 bases from J, the gap between germline ends came to 9 bases. CDR3 nucleotide sequence: TGTGCCAGCAGCTTAGGGGTTAACTATGAGCAGTTCTTC. Its protein is CASSLGVNYEQFF.

The V gene is TRBV5-1, the J gene TRBJ2-1; D remains unclear. Trimming removed 4 bases from V and 6 bases from J, with 5 bases in between. CDR1 is SGHRS, CDR2 YFSETQ, per germline. CDR3 length: 11 amino acids. The CDR3 protein is CASSTLNEQFF. The DNA for the CDR3 is TGCGCCAGCAGCACCCTCAATGAGCAGTTCTTC. Based on the CDR3 plus reference TRBV5-1 and TRBJ2-1, the full variable domain is KAGVTQTPRYLIKTRGQQVTLSCSPISGHRSVSWYQQTPGQGLQFLFEYFSETQRNKGNFPGRFSGRQFSNSRSEMNVSTLELGDSALYLCASSTLNEQFFGPGTRLTVL.

This chain connects TRBV5-1 to TRBJ2-7, with TRBD2 identical over 8 bases. The CDR3 is 13 amino acids. CDR1 SGHRS and CDR2 YFSETQ come from the germline V gene. Trimming took 0 bases from V and 9 from J; bases not matched to a gene: 5. In DNA, the CDR3 is TGCGCCAGCAGCTTGGACAGCGGGAGATGGCAGTACTTC. Translated, it gives CASSLDSGRWQYF.

About this clone: Additional DNA sequences in this sample encode the identical CDR3. The V call is TRBV29-1, the J call TRBJ2-1, with a weak D call TRBD2 (6 bases). Germline CDR1 reads SQVTM; CDR2 reads ANQGSEA. V lost 3 bases and J 8 bases, leaving 14 bases between the germline ends. The CDR3 extends over 13 amino acids. The CDR3 region has the DNA TGCAGCGTTGACGGGACGGGGGATTATGAGCAGTTCTTC. Its protein product is CSVDGTGDYEQFF.

This sequence joins TRBV18 and TRBJ2-3, with D tentatively TRBD2 (5 bases). The ends were cut back, 3 bases at V and 0 bases at J, with 13 bases in the middle. Germline CDR1 KGHSH, CDR2 LQKENI. The CDR3 has 16 amino acids. CDR3 amino acids: CASSPAGGASTDTQYF. The CDR3 DNA reads TGTGCCAGCTCACCCGCCGGAGGAGCAAGCACAGATACGCAGTATTTT.

This clone has a single count. This chain links TRBV20-1 with TRBJ2-1; D uncertain. Germline V gives CDR1 DFQATT, CDR2 SNEGSKA (reference sequence). This CDR3 is 11 amino acids long. V lost 1 base to trimming and J lost 6 bases, with 4 bases between them. The CDR3 nucleotides read TGCAGTGCTAGAGGCACCAATGAGCAGTTCTTC. It codes for CSARGTNEQFF.

The chain recombines TRBV6-6 with TRBJ2-7; 9 nucleotides agree with TRBD2. In germline, CDR1 is MNHNY, CDR2 SVGAGI (reference sequence). The CDR3 runs to 14 residues. Unmatched junction bases numbered 7, after V lost 5 bases and J lost 5 bases. The CDR3 loop reads CASSPSGIVNEQYF. DNA of the CDR3: TGTGCCAGCAGTCCTAGCGGGATAGTCAACGAGCAGTACTTC.

CDR3 nucleotide sequence: TGTGCCAGCAGTGAAAGGAGGGTGAACACTGAAGCTTTCTTT. Protein sequence: CASSERRVNTEAFF. The chain has TRBV6-1 and TRBJ1-1; D uncertain. Germline V CDR1 and CDR2: MNHNS, SASEGT. CDR3 length: 14 amino acids. V was clipped by 2 bases and J by 0 bases, with 7 bases between them.

This chain links TRBV5-1 with TRBJ1-2; unclear D gene. The V gene's germline CDR1 is SGHRS and CDR2 YFSETQ. The CDR3 runs 16 residues. V lost 4 bases and J lost 0, with 16 bases in between. As DNA, the CDR3 is TGCGCCAGCAGCCCGCGGTGGGTTTCAGCTAACTATGGCTACACCTTC. This sequence encodes CASSPRWVSANYGYTF. Full variable domain (remainder filled in from reference TRBV5-1 and TRBJ1-2): KAGVTQTPRYLIKTRGQQVTLSCSPISGHRSVSWYQQTPGQGLQFLFEYFSETQRNKGNFPGRFSGRQFSNSRSEMNVSTLELGDSALYLCASSPRWVSANYGYTFGSGTRLTVV.

This chain connects TRBV30 to TRBJ2-5; 11 bases are shared with TRBD2. The germline V gene encodes CDR1 GTSNPN and CDR2 SVGIG (reference sequence). After removal of 7 bases from V and 5 bases from J, the junction contained 12 bases not matched to a gene. There are 15 residues in the CDR3. The CDR3 loop is CAYLAGGPKGETQYF. The CDR3 DNA reads TGTGCCTACCTAGCGGGAGGCCCAAAGGGGGAGACCCAGTACTTC.

This chain joins TRBV6-1 and TRBJ1-1, with D unclear. Per germline, CDR1 MNHNS and CDR2 SASEGT. The CDR3 spans 10 residues. The germline V and J ends were trimmed by 8 bases and 4 bases, with 5 bases remaining between them. In nucleotides, the CDR3 is TGTGCCAGCGGAGGCACTGAAGCTTTCTTT. It is translated as CASGGTEAFF.